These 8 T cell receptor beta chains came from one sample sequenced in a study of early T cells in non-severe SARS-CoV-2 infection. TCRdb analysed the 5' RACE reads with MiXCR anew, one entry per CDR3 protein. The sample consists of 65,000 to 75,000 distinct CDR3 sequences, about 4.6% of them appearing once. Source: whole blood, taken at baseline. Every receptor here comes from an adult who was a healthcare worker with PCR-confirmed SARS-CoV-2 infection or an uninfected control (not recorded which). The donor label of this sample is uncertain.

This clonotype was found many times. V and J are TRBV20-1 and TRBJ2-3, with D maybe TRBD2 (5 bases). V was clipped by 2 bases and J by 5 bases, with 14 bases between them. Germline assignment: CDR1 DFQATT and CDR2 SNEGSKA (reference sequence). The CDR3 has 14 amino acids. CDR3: CSARRAVSGDTQYF. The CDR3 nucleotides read TGCAGTGCTAGACGAGCGGTTTCAGGAGATACGCAGTATTTT.

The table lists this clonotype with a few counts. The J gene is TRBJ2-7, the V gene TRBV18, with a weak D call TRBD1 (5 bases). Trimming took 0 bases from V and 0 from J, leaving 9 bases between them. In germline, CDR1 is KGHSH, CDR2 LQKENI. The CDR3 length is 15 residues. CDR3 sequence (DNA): TGTGCCAGCTCACCACCCTATAGGGGCTCCTACGAGCAGTACTTC. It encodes CASSPPYRGSYEQYF. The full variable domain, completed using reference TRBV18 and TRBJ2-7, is NAGVMQNPRHLVRRRGQEARLRCSPMKGHSHVYWYRQLPEEGLKFMVYLQKENIIDESGMPKERFSAEFPKEGPSILRIQQVVRGDSAAYFCASSPPYRGSYEQYFGPGTRLTVT.

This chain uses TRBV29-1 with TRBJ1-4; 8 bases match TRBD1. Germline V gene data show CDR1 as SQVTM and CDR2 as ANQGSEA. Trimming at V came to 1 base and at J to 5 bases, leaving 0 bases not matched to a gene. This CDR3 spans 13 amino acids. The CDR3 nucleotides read TGCAGCGTTGAAGGGACAGGGAATGAAAAACTGTTTTTT. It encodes CSVEGTGNEKLFF. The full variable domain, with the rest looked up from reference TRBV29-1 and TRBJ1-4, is SAVISQKPSRDICQRGTSLTIQCQVDSQVTMMFWYRQQPGQSLTLIATANQGSEATYESGFVIDKFPISRPNLTFSTLTVSNMSPEDSSIYLCSVEGTGNEKLFFGSGTQLSVL.

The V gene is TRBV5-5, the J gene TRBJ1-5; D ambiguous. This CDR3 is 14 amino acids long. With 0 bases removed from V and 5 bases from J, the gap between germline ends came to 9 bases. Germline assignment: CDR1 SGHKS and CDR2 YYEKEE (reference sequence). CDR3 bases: TGTGCCAGCAGCTTGGGAGTAGTGGATCAGCCCCAGCATTTT. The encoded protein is CASSLGVVDQPQHF.

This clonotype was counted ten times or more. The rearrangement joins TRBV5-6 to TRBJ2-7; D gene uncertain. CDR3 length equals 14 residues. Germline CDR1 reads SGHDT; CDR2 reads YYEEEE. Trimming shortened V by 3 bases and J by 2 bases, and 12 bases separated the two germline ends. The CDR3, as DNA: TGTGCCAGCAGCTCCGGCGGTAATCCCTACGAGCAGTACTTC. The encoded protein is CASSSGGNPYEQYF.

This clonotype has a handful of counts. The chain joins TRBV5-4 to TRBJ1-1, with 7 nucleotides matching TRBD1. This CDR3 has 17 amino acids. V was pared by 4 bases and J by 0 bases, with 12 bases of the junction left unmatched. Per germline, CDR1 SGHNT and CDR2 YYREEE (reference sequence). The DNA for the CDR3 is TGTGCCAGCAGCGGGAAGACAGGGTCTCCCTTGAACACTGAAGCTTTCTTT. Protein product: CASSGKTGSPLNTEAFF.

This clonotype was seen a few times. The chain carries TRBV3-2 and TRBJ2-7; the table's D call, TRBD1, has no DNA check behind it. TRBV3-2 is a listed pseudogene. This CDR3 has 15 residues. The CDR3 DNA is TGTGCCAGCAGCGTTCCGGGACAGGGGACCGGCGAGCAGTACTTC. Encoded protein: CASSVPGQGTGEQYF.

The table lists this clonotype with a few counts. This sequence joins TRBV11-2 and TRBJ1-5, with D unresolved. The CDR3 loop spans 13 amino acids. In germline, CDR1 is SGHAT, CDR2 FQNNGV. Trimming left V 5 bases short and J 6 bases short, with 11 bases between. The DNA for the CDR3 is TGTGCCAGCAGCATGGGTGAATTTCAGCCCCAGCATTTT. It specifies CASSMGEFQPQHF.